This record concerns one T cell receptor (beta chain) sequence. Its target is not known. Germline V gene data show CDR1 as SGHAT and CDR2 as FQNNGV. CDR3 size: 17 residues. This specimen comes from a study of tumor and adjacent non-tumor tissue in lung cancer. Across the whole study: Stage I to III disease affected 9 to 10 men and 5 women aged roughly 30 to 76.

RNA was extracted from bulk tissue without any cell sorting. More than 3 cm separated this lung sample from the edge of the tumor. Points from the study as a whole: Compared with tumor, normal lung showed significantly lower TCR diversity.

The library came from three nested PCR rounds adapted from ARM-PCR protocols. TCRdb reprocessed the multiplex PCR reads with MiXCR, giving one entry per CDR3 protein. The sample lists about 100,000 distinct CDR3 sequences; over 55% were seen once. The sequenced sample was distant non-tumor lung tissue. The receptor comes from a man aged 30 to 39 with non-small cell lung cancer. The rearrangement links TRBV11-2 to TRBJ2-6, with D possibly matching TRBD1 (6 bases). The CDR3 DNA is TGTGTCAGAAGCCCTGGGACACTCTACCGCTGGGCCAACGTCCTGACTTTC. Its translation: CVRSPGTLYRWANVLTF.